This TCR beta chain was retrieved from a study of neurological immune-mediated disorders. Study outcomes and limitations: Phylogenetic grouping placed 18 of 34 multiple sclerosis patients' repertoires in one related-CDR3 cluster, a possible signature.

This clonotype was picked up many times. The antigen is not known. A single record per CDR3 protein comes from TCRdb applying MiXCR to the 5' RACE reads. This sample has nearly 60,000 distinct CDR3 sequences, with about 3.7% found just once. The specimen sequenced was PBMCs. The receptor's source is a woman between 55 and 75 years old with multiple sclerosis.

The CDR3 nucleotides are TGTGCCAGCAGCTTAGTGGCTGGGGCCAACGTCCTGACTTTC. It specifies CASSLVAGANVLTF. The chain couples TRBV7-7 to TRBJ2-6; unclear D gene. This CDR3 is 14 amino acids long. Germline V gene lookup returns CDR1 SSHAT and CDR2 FNYEAQ (reference sequence). Trimming shortened V by 1 base and J by 2 bases, and 3 bases separated the two germline ends.